This T cell receptor (beta chain) was found in a study of blood T cell repertoires in COVID-19. Across the whole study: Samples of COVID-19 (acute and convalescent) were obtained from the United States, Italy and Spain.

Per the study methods: Amplification of reference gene primers provided the estimated nucleated cell counts. The assay was immunoSEQ multiplex PCR, and TCRdb's table has in-frame clones only and misses some. That table gives V, J and clone size, and the DNA gave D and trimming. The sample has about 260,000 clones, 75% to 95% seen once; the top ten hold 2.5% to 3%. This CDR3 spans 15 amino acids. Germline-derived CDR1 and CDR2 are SGHTA and FQGNSA. V was pared by 2 bases and J by 1 base, with 4 bases of the junction left unmatched. Input material: peripheral blood. The origin of this receptor is a person aged 18-30 years with COVID-19, enrolled during active disease. This chain uses TRBV7-2 with TRBJ1-2, with 7 bases identical to TRBD1. CDR3 coding DNA: TGTGCCAGCAGCTTAAAGACAGGGAGTAACTATGGCTACACCTTC. This gives the protein CASSLKTGSNYGYTF.